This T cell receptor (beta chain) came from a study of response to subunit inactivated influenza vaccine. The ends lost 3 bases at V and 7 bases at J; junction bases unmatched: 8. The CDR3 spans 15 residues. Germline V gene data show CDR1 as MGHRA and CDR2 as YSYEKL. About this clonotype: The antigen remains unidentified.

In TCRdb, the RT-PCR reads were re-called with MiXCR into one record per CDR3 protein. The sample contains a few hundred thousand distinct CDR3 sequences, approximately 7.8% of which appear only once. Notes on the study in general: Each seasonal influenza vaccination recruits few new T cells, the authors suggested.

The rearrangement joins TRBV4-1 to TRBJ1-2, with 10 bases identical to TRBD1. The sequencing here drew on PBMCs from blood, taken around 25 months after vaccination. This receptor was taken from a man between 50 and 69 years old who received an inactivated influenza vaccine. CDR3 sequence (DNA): TGCGCCAGCAGCCAGAGACAGGGGGCGCAGGTTGGCTACACCTTC. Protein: CASSQRQGAQVGYTF.